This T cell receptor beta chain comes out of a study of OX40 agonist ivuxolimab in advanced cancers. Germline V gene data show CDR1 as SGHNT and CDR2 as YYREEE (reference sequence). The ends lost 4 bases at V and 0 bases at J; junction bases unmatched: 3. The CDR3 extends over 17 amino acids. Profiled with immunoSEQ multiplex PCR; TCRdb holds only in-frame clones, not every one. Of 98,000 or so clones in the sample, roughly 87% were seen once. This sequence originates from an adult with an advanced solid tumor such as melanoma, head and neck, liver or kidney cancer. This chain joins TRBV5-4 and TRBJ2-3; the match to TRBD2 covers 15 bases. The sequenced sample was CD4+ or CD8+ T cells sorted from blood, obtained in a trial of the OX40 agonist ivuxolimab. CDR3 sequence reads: CASSPGLAGGSTDTQYF. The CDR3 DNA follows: TGTGCCAGCAGCCCGGGACTAGCGGGAGGTAGCACAGATACGCAGTATTTT.